This is a list of T cell receptor beta chains from one sample in a study of blood T cell repertoires in COVID-19. Profiling relied on immunoSEQ multiplex PCR, and the TCRdb table lists in-frame clones only, not all of them. The table has about 85,000 clones, about 91% seen once; the top ten hold 2.3%. The specimen was peripheral blood. These receptors were collected from a human donor with active COVID-19. The donor label of this sample is uncertain. Each CDR3 is given with its conserved first and last residue. D genes are given only for firm matches. Only some rows state a clone size, as once, few, many or a class for expanded clones.

TRBV4-1	TRBD1	.	TRBJ2-7	CASSPRTGSHEQYF	TGCGCCAGCAGCCCGCGGACAGGGTCCCACGAGCAGTACTTC
TRBV7-3	TRBD1	.	TRBJ2-7	CASSLGTGLTYEQYF	TGTGCCAGCAGCTTAGGGACAGGGCTGACCTACGAGCAGTACTTC
TRBV4-3	TRBD1	.	TRBJ1-2	CASSQGTGEGSGGYTF	TGCGCCAGCAGCCAAGGGACAGGCGAGGGCTCGGGTGGCTACACCTTC
TRBV5-1	.	.	TRBJ1-2	CASSSSTGYGYTF	TGCGCCAGCAGCTCCTCAACGGGCTATGGCTACACCTTC
TRBV24-1	.	.	TRBJ1-4	CATSDPSVTGEKLFF	TGTGCCACCAGTGACCCGAGCGTCACTGGAGAAAAACTGTTTTTT
TRBV5-4	TRBD1	.	TRBJ2-5	CASSPDRGRARKETQYF	TGTGCCAGCAGCCCGGACAGGGGCCGCGCCCGGAAAGAGACCCAGTACTTC
TRBV6-4	TRBD1	.	TRBJ2-2	CASTASYRDSRELFF	TGTGCCAGCACTGCCTCATACCGGGACAGCAGGGAGCTGTTTTTT
TRBV2	.	.	TRBJ2-7	CASSGDFSYEQYF	TGTGCCAGCAGCGGGGACTTCTCCTACGAGCAGTACTTC
TRBV9	TRBD1	.	TRBJ1-3	CASSVEGTASGNTIYF	TGTGCCAGCAGCGTAGAAGGGACAGCTTCTGGAAACACCATATATTTT
TRBV2	.	few	TRBJ1-5	CASSGRGPRKSNQPQHF	TGTGCCAGCAGTGGCAGGGGCCCGCGGAAGAGCAATCAGCCCCAGCATTTT
TRBV12-3/TRBV12-4	TRBD1	.	TRBJ1-2	CASRTGFLGYTF	TGTGCCAGCAGGACAGGGTTCCTTGGCTACACCTTC
TRBV6-2/TRBV6-3	.	once	TRBJ2-7	CASSQLYEQYF	TGTGCCAGCAGTCAACTATACGAGCAGTACTTC
TRBV7-8	.	.	TRBJ2-3	CASSLVGGDTDTQYF	TGTGCCAGCAGCTTAGTAGGCGGCGACACAGATACGCAGTATTTT
TRBV5-8	TRBD1	.	TRBJ1-2	CASSLQGDYGYTF	TGTGCCAGCAGCTTACAGGGGGACTATGGCTACACCTTC
TRBV28	TRBD1	.	TRBJ1-5	CASSVDRGLGNQPQHF	TGTGCCAGCAGTGTAGACAGGGGGCTGGGCAATCAGCCCCAGCATTTT
TRBV5-5	.	.	TRBJ2-7	CASSSVSGSGHLISYEQYF	TGTGCCAGCAGCTCGGTGAGTGGCTCGGGACACTTAATTTCCTACGAGCAGTACTTC
TRBV6-5	.	.	TRBJ1-1	CATAGVGNTEAFF	TGTGCCACCGCAGGGGTGGGTAACACTGAAGCTTTCTTT
TRBV9	.	.	TRBJ1-3	CASSDQENTIYF	TGTGCCAGCAGTGACCAGGAAAACACCATATATTTT
TRBV7-2	TRBD1	.	TRBJ2-7	CASSFGWTGGFYEQYF	TGTGCCAGCAGCTTTGGATGGACAGGGGGTTTCTACGAGCAGTACTTC
TRBV2	TRBD1	.	TRBJ1-4	CASNTGGVEKLFF	TGTGCCAGCAACACAGGGGGCGTTGAAAAACTGTTTTTT
TRBV12-2	.	once	TRBJ1-1	CASRLATGTLNTEAFF	TGTGCAAGTCGCTTGGCAACCGGGACACTGAACACTGAAGCTTTCTTT
TRBV5-6	TRBD2	few	TRBJ2-1	CASSHSGLADEQFF	TGTGCCAGCAGCCATTCGGGACTAGCGGATGAGCAGTTCTTC
TRBV7-3	.	.	TRBJ1-1	CASSLNPAGAEAFF	TGTGCCAGCAGCTTAAATCCGGCAGGGGCTGAAGCTTTCTTT
TRBV7-6	TRBD2	.	TRBJ2-3	CASSLASPRGDRIDTQYF	TGTGCCAGCAGCTTAGCATCACCACGGGGGGATCGGATAGATACGCAGTATTTT
TRBV14	.	once	TRBJ1-6	CASSQDLLGGQNSPLHF	TGTGCCAGCAGCCAAGATTTGTTGGGAGGCCAGAATTCACCCCTCCACTTT
TRBV2	TRBD1	.	TRBJ2-3	CASSDPGQGEGTQYF	TGTGCCAGCAGTGATCCGGGACAGGGGGAAGGTACGCAGTATTTT
TRBV7-3	TRBD2	.	TRBJ2-2	CASSPRGTRYTGELFF	TGTGCCAGCAGCCCAAGAGGGACTAGGTACACCGGGGAGCTGTTTTTT
TRBV9	.	.	TRBJ1-2	CASSRLLGGLDGYTF	TGTGCCAGCAGCCGACTCCTGGGGGGGCTGGATGGCTACACCTTC
TRBV12-3/TRBV12-4	.	.	TRBJ1-1	CASSDFVTEAFF	TGTGCCAGCAGTGACTTCGTAACTGAAGCTTTCTTT
TRBV25-1	.	.	TRBJ1-2	CASSPTGVEANYGYTF	TGTGCCAGCAGTCCCACGGGGGTGGAAGCTAACTATGGCTACACCTTC
TRBV6-5	.	.	TRBJ1-2	CASSYSSGVDGYTF	TGTGCCAGCAGTTACTCTTCAGGGGTCGATGGCTACACCTTC
TRBV28	TRBD1	.	TRBJ1-1	CASSLAQGAGVGTEAFF	TGTGCCAGCAGTTTAGCCCAGGGGGCGGGGGTTGGCACTGAAGCTTTCTTT
TRBV10-3	TRBD2	.	TRBJ2-2	CAIREGLAGEVGELFF	TGTGCCATCAGGGAAGGACTAGCGGGGGAGGTCGGGGAGCTGTTTTTT
TRBV20-1	TRBD1	.	TRBJ1-4	CSASRGTGYEKLFF	TGCAGTGCTAGTCGAGGGACAGGGTACGAAAAACTGTTTTTT
TRBV5-4	.	few	TRBJ2-3	CASSLDTGLADTQYF	TGTGCCAGCAGCTTGGACACAGGCCTCGCAGATACGCAGTATTTT
TRBV19	.	.	TRBJ2-5	CASSIGAEQETQYF	TGTGCCAGTAGCATTGGGGCAGAACAAGAGACCCAGTACTTC
TRBV29-1	TRBD1	.	TRBJ2-7	CSVRGRGRSSYEQYF	TGCAGCGTCAGGGGGCGCGGCCGGTCAAGCTACGAGCAGTACTTC
TRBV7-2	TRBD1	.	TRBJ2-7	CASSYHTGVGEQYF	TGTGCCAGCAGCTACCATACAGGGGTTGGGGAGCAGTACTTC
TRBV19	TRBD1	.	TRBJ1-1	CASIDRGLMNTEAFF	TGTGCCAGTATAGACAGGGGGCTTATGAACACTGAAGCTTTCTTT
TRBV5-4	TRBD2	.	TRBJ2-5	CASSPGGEETQYF	TGTGCCAGCAGCCCCGGGGGGGAAGAGACCCAGTACTTC
TRBV5-6	.	.	TRBJ1-1	CASRLPGTEAFF	TGTGCCAGCAGGTTGCCGGGGACTGAAGCTTTCTTT
TRBV12-5	TRBD1	.	TRBJ2-2	CASKGGEIPGELFF	TGTGCTAGTAAAGGGGGCGAAATACCCGGGGAGCTGTTTTTT
TRBV24-1	.	.	TRBJ2-2	CATRPGQPNTGELFF	TGTGCCACCAGACCGGGACAACCGAACACCGGGGAGCTGTTTTTT
TRBV11-1	.	.	TRBJ2-1	CASSSSGEQFF	TGTGCCAGCAGCTCCTCCGGGGAGCAGTTCTTC